This TCR beta chain was profiled in a study of memory CD4+ T cells and cytomegalovirus serostatus. In the original analysis: After removing out-of-frame reads, millions of distinct TCRbeta sequences remained. This table comes from immunoSEQ multiplex PCR, and its TCRdb copy is limited to in-frame clones, with some not included. The V and J calls and the clone size are those of that table, but D and trimming were determined from the DNA. Here the sample spans 75,000 to 95,000 clones, 80% being singletons. This clone was observed a single time. Antigen unknown. Other DNA sequences in this sample translate to the same CDR3. V was cut by 2 bases and J by 1 base, with 8 bases left in between. Germline CDR1 reads KGHSH; CDR2 reads LQKENI. The CDR3 spans 14 residues. Points from the study as a whole: Repertoires predicted CMV serostatus with median bootstrapped AUC of about 0.95. About two fifths of the roughly 160 known CMV-associated TCRbeta sequences appeared in CD4+ memory.

Single viable CD3+CD4+CD8-CD45RO+ cells were sorted as the memory CD4+ T cells. The sequence was collected from an adult in good health and CMV-seronegative. The gene calls are TRBV18 and TRBJ2-5, with TRBD2 as a possible D gene (5 bases). The sample taken for sequencing was memory CD4+ T cells from blood. CDR3 nucleotide sequence: TGTGCCAGCTCACCAGCTGGGAGCCAAGAGACCCAGTACTTC. Amino acids: CASSPAGSQETQYF.